This TCR beta chain comes out of a study of beta chain features in type 1 diabetes. Markers CD45RO/CCR7/CD25/CD127/CD95/CD27 served to sort CD4+ naive, central memory, regulatory and stem cell-like memory cells. All of the sorted populations showed purity greater than 95%. The study's findings and limits: For Type 1 diabetes patients, all four CD4+ subsets carried TCRB CDR3s that were moderately but significantly shorter.

Every isolated RNA sample was fully reverse transcribed, so sequencing captured expressed TCRB transcripts. The average output of naive, central memory and regulatory T cell samples was a few million reads. TCRdb's copy holds only in-frame clones and misses some; the assay was immunoSEQ multiplex PCR. In the table there are roughly 260,000 clones, roughly a tenth of which are singletons. CDR1 and CDR2 from the germline V gene are GTSNPN and SVGIG (reference sequence). V lost 1 base and J lost 4, with 13 bases in between. There are 15 residues in the CDR3. This clone was seen more than once but under ten times. Its antigen is not identified.

This chain joins TRBV30 and TRBJ1-4; the D is unclear. This receptor was obtained from a man aged 25-45 years with type 1 diabetes. Sequencing used naive CD4+ T cells from blood. CDR3 DNA: TGTGCCTGGAGTGCGCAAGCCGTGGTTAATGAAAAACTGTTTTTT. Translated: CAWSAQAVVNEKLFF. Based on the CDR3 plus reference TRBV30 and TRBJ1-4, the full variable domain is SQTIHQWPATLVQPVGSPLSLECTVEGTSNPNLYWYRQAAGRGLQLLFYSVGIGQISSEVPQNLSASRPQDRQFILSSKKLLLSDSGFYLCAWSAQAVVNEKLFFGSGTQLSVL.